This paragraph covers one T cell receptor beta chain sequence. The table came from immunoSEQ multiplex PCR; TCRdb's copy has only in-frame clones and leaves some out. The table lists over 200,000 clones, over 65% of them singletons, with 3% to 3.5% in the top ten. The CDR3 is made up of 14 amino acids. Germline CDR1 reads MNHEY; CDR2 reads SVGAGI. Between the trimmed V and J ends, which lost 2 bases and 5 bases, there was a span of 13 bases. This sample stems from a study of blood T cell repertoires in COVID-19. This receptor was obtained from a woman over 75 with acute or convalescent COVID-19. This chain uses TRBV6-5 with TRBJ2-7; TRBD1 is a possible D gene (7 bases). The material sequenced was peripheral blood. Written as DNA, the CDR3 is TGTGCCAGCAGTTACCAGGGGGGTAGGAACGAGCAGTACTTC. It encodes CASSYQGGRNEQYF.